The 31 T cell receptor beta chains below all came from one sample that was sequenced in a study of cytomegalovirus exposure and HLA in healthy donors (dated by TCRdb to about 2017). The receptor library was made with the immunoSEQ multiplex PCR assay. For the multiplex PCR, a mixture combining 60 forward primers for TCR Vbeta segments and 13 reverse primers for TCR Jbeta segments was used. Held by TCRdb, this immuneACCESS table contains in-frame sequences only and omits some clones. Under half of the omission traces to an unresolved V gene where checked; the cause of the rest is unknown. The sample table records some 100,000 clones; around 84% of these occur just once. The leading ten clones occupy roughly 1.2% of the sample. The sequenced material came from PBMCs. Source of these receptors: a woman younger than 30 in good health and CMV-seronegative.

The chain couples TRBV29-1 to TRBJ1-2; D is unclear. The CDR3 covers 14 residues. Trimming pared 5 bases from V and 4 bases from J, leaving 17 bases between. Germline CDR1 is SQVTM and CDR2 is ANQGSEA. CDR3 region: CSVPQEEAPYGYTF. In DNA, the CDR3 is TGCAGCGTTCCGCAAGAAGAAGCTCCCTATGGCTACACCTTC.

The chain recombines TRBV6-5 with TRBJ1-3; no clear D gene. CDR3 length equals 14 residues. The germline gives CDR1 MNHEY, CDR2 SVGAGI. Trimming left V 4 bases short and J 0 bases short, with 7 bases between. The CDR3 sequence: CASSLDNSGNTIYF. The CDR3 coding sequence is TGTGCCAGCAGTTTAGACAACTCTGGAAACACCATATATTTT.

V and J are TRBV7-3 and TRBJ1-1, with D unclear. V was cut by 0 bases and J by 3 bases, with 11 bases left in between. Germline-derived CDR1 and CDR2 are SGHTA and FQGTGA. There are 15 residues in the CDR3. This CDR3 is CASSLTGSPDTEAFF. In DNA, the CDR3 is TGTGCCAGCAGCTTAACAGGGAGTCCGGACACTGAAGCTTTCTTT.

The chain has TRBV7-2 and TRBJ1-2; D uncertain. Germline V gene sequence: CDR1 SGHTA, CDR2 FQGNSA. The CDR3 loop spans 12 amino acids. Trimming left V 5 bases short and J 7 bases short, with 11 bases between. CDR3 protein: CASSLVGSGYTF. CDR3 DNA: TGTGCCAGCAGCCTAGTCGGTAGTGGCTACACCTTC.

This chain links TRBV29-1 with TRBJ2-7; no definite D call. CDR3 size: 12 residues. Trimming removed 5 bases at V and 3 bases at J, with 11 bases between. The germline V gene encodes CDR1 SQVTM and CDR2 ANQGSEA. The CDR3 coding sequence is TGCAGCGTTTTCTGGAGTAACTACGAGCAGTACTTC. Its protein product is CSVFWSNYEQYF.

This clone was found a few times. The rearrangement uses TRBV14 and TRBJ1-2; tentatively, D is TRBD1 (6 bases). There are 11 residues in the CDR3. Germline V gene lookup returns CDR1 SGHDN and CDR2 FVKESK. V lost 4 bases and J lost 13, with 13 bases in between. The DNA of the CDR3 is TGTGCCAGCAGCCGAAACAGGGACCCCACCTTC. Protein product: CASSRNRDPTF. Full variable domain (outside the CDR3, taken from reference TRBV14 and TRBJ1-2): EAGVTQFPSHSVIEKGQTVTLRCDPISGHDNLYWYRRVMGKEIKFLLHFVKESKQDESGMPNNRFLAERTGGTYSTLKVQPAELEDSGVYFCASSRNRDPTFGSGTRLTVV.

The chain uses TRBV19 and TRBJ2-6; the D is unclear. The germline V gene encodes CDR1 LNHDA and CDR2 SQIVND (reference sequence). Trimming left V 3 bases short and J 3 bases short, with 6 bases between. The CDR3 runs to 14 residues. DNA of the CDR3: TGTGCCAGTAGTATGTCGGTTGGGGCCAACGTCCTGACTTTC. Translating it yields CASSMSVGANVLTF. The variable domain in full, completed from reference TRBV19 and TRBJ2-6, reads DGGITQSPKYLFRKEGQNVTLSCEQNLNHDAMYWYRQDPGQGLRLIYYSQIVNDFQKGDIAEGYSVSREKKESFPLTVTSAQKNPTAFYLCASSMSVGANVLTFGAGSRLTVL.

This rearrangement joins TRBV6-4 to TRBJ1-1, with D maybe TRBD1 (5 bases). Germline lookup yields CDR1 MRHNA and CDR2 SNTAGT. This CDR3 contains 14 residues. V was clipped by 5 bases and J by 3 bases, with 13 bases between them. The CDR3 loop is CASSTYSRDTEAFF. The DNA of the CDR3 is TGTGCCAGCAGTACGTATTCCAGGGACACTGAAGCTTTCTTT.

In DNA form, the CDR3 reads TGTGCCACCGGAAAGGGAGATGGGGCCAACGTCCTGACTTTC. Its translation: CATGKGDGANVLTF. V usage is TRBV6-5 and J usage is TRBJ2-6; a possible D gene is TRBD2 (5 bases). The CDR3 is 14 residues long. V lost 10 bases, J lost 3 bases, and 13 bases lay in between. Germline values: CDR1 MNHEY, CDR2 SVGAGI.

The chain joins TRBV7-9 to TRBJ1-6; the match to TRBD1 covers 7 bases. This CDR3 has 15 residues. The trim removed 0 bases at V and 10 bases at J, leaving 6 bases unmatched. Germline loops: CDR1 SEHNR, CDR2 FQNEAQ (reference sequence). The CDR3 loop is CASSLADRVVSPLHF. DNA for the CDR3: TGTGCCAGCAGCTTAGCCGACAGGGTTGTATCACCCCTCCACTTT.

The chain employs TRBV6-6 and TRBJ1-3, with 10 positions matching TRBD1. Looked up from germline, CDR1 is MNHNY and CDR2 is SVGAGI (reference sequence). V was pared by 5 bases and J by 6 bases, with 4 bases of the junction left unmatched. The CDR3 is 14 amino acids. CDR3 nucleotide sequence: TGTGCCAGCAGTCCACGACAGGGGGCAAACACCATATATTTT. Its protein product is CASSPRQGANTIYF.

The chain employs TRBV19 and TRBJ1-1, with no clear D. The V end was cut by 3 bases, the J end by 0 bases, with 8 bases between. This CDR3 has 14 residues. CDR1 is LNHDA, CDR2 SQIVND, per germline (reference sequence). DNA of the CDR3: TGTGCCAGTAGTATCGCAGATATGAACACTGAAGCTTTCTTT. Translating it yields CASSIADMNTEAFF.

This sequence joins TRBV7-9 and TRBJ2-1; D possibly corresponds to TRBD2 (6 bases). The CDR3 loop spans 17 amino acids. The V and J ends lost 4 bases and 0 bases respectively, with 16 bases between them. The germline V gene has CDR1 SEHNR and CDR2 FQNEAQ (reference sequence). CDR3 amino acids: CASSSTGDSSSYNEQFF. The CDR3 DNA is TGTGCCAGCAGCTCAACGGGGGATTCTAGCTCCTACAATGAGCAGTTCTTC.

Regarding this clone: The junction and the germline gene differ at one end; a read error may be behind it. V is TRBV5-1 and J is TRBJ1-1, with a weak D call TRBD1 (5 bases). Germline CDR1 SGHRS, CDR2 YFSETQ. The CDR3 has 15 residues. CDR3 loop: CASSLGGGTNTEAFF. The CDR3 nucleotides are TGCGCCAGCAGTTTGGGCGGAGGGACGAACACTGAAGCTTTCTTT.

The J gene is TRBJ2-1, the V gene TRBV7-2; 7 bases match TRBD2. Germline values: CDR1 SGHTA, CDR2 FQGNSA. V shed 5 bases, J shed 4 bases, and the junction held 11 bases outside the gene matches. The CDR3 consists of 16 residues. CDR3 amino acids: CASSLLARESYNEQFF. The CDR3, as DNA: TGTGCCAGCAGCCTACTTGCGCGGGAGTCGTACAATGAGCAGTTCTTC.

The rearrangement joins TRBV7-9 to TRBJ1-1, with 9 nucleotides matching TRBD1. Trimming at V came to 5 bases and at J to 6 bases, leaving 10 bases not matched to a gene. The CDR3 covers 15 residues. CDR1 and CDR2 (germline): SEHNR, FQNEAQ (reference sequence). The CDR3 reads CASSQPGQGGPEAFF. The CDR3 coding sequence is TGTGCCAGCAGCCAGCCGGGACAGGGAGGCCCTGAAGCTTTCTTT.

The chain employs TRBV11-2 and TRBJ2-5; 9 nucleotides align to TRBD2. Germline CDR1 and CDR2: SGHAT and FQNNGV. The junction had 12 bases not matched to a gene; V was cut back by 2 bases and J by 5 bases. The CDR3 is 17 residues long. The CDR3 coding sequence is TGTGCCAGCAGCTTACCGGTACGCGGGGGGGCGGGGGAGACCCAGTACTTC. This encodes CASSLPVRGGAGETQYF.

This chain links TRBV19 with TRBJ2-5; the match to TRBD2 covers 9 bases. The CDR3 extends over 13 amino acids. CDR1 is LNHDA, CDR2 SQIVND, per germline (reference sequence). The trim removed 7 bases at V and 9 bases at J, leaving 9 bases unmatched. CDR3 DNA: TGTGCCAGTATAGCGGGAGCGCTTGGGGCCCAGTACTTC. Protein: CASIAGALGAQYF. Combining the CDR3 with reference TRBV19 and TRBJ2-5 gives the whole variable domain DGGITQSPKYLFRKEGQNVTLSCEQNLNHDAMYWYRQDPGQGLRLIYYSQIVNDFQKGDIAEGYSVSREKKESFPLTVTSAQKNPTAFYLCASIAGALGAQYFGPGTRLLVL.

V gene TRBV7-3 combines with J gene TRBJ2-1, with 7 bases aligning to TRBD2. The CDR3 sequence is 16 residues long. Germline assignment: CDR1 SGHTA and CDR2 FQGTGA. After removal of 2 bases from V and 1 base from J, the junction contained 5 bases not matched to a gene. Written as DNA, the CDR3 is TGTGCCAGCAGCTTAGGCGGAGCGGGATCCTACAATGAGCAGTTCTTC. Its translation is CASSLGGAGSYNEQFF.

The chain combines TRBV14 with TRBJ2-2; D uncertain. The CDR3 has 15 residues. V dropped 6 bases and J dropped 0 bases, with 11 bases sitting between them. CDR1 and CDR2 (germline): SGHDN, FVKESK. The CDR3 region is CASRQWNANTGELFF. Here the CDR3 DNA reads TGTGCCAGCAGACAGTGGAACGCGAACACCGGGGAGCTGTTTTTT.

The chain has TRBV14 and TRBJ2-5, with TRBD1 matching 8 bases. The germline V gene has CDR1 SGHDN and CDR2 FVKESK. The trim removed 1 base at V and 7 bases at J, leaving 17 bases unmatched. The CDR3 length is 18 residues. The CDR3 reads CASSQVSSRNRGAGTQYF. The CDR3 nucleotides read TGTGCCAGCAGCCAAGTCTCGTCCCGGAACAGGGGGGCCGGGACCCAGTACTTC.

This chain links TRBV4-2 with TRBJ2-5, with TRBD1 as a possible D gene (6 bases). This CDR3 contains 16 residues. CDR1 and CDR2 from the germline V gene are LGHNA and YNFKEQ. Trimming took off 0 bases at V and 5 bases at J, with 16 bases between the two ends. The chain's CDR3 is CASSQDHRELGETQYF. CDR3 DNA: TGTGCCAGCAGCCAAGATCACAGGGAGTTGGGTGAGACCCAGTACTTC.

The chain employs TRBV11-1 and TRBJ1-2; tentatively, D is TRBD1 (6 bases). CDR1 and CDR2 (germline): SGHAT, FQDESV (reference sequence). This CDR3 spans 17 amino acids. Trimming cost V 5 bases and J 2 bases, with 21 bases left between them. The CDR3 nucleotides read TGTGCCAGCAGCCGGCTAGGGGTTGGACAGCTGAACTATGGCTACACCTTC. Protein sequence: CASSRLGVGQLNYGYTF.

CDR3 DNA sequence: TGTGCCAGCAGCTTACGGCAGGCCTATGGCTACACCTTC. It yields the protein CASSLRQAYGYTF. The V and J genes are TRBV7-8 and TRBJ1-2; D unclear. Germline assignment: CDR1 SGHVS and CDR2 FQNEAQ. CDR3 length: 13 amino acids. Trimming took off 2 bases at V and 4 bases at J, with 8 bases between the two ends.

CDR3 region: CASSQGAGPGELFF. The CDR3 DNA follows: TGCGCCAGCAGCCAAGGTGCGGGACCCGGGGAGCTGTTTTTT. V is TRBV4-1 and J is TRBJ2-2, with D possibly being TRBD2 (6 bases). V was shortened by 1 base and J by 6 bases, with 9 bases between the two germline ends. The V gene's germline CDR1 is MGHRA and CDR2 YSYEKL. The CDR3 is 14 residues long.

This chain joins TRBV27 and TRBJ2-7, with TRBD2 as a possible D gene (6 bases). Germline V CDR1 and CDR2: MNHEY, SMNVEV (reference sequence). The CDR3 is 14 residues long. Trimming removed 3 bases from V and 4 bases from J, with 13 bases in between. The CDR3 DNA sequence: TGTGCCAGCAGTTTGGGAGGAGTTCTATACGAGCAGTACTTC. Protein: CASSLGGVLYEQYF.

This chain joins TRBV7-6 and TRBJ2-7; D possibly corresponds to TRBD2 (5 bases). Germline CDR1 is SGHVS and CDR2 is FNYEAQ. Trimming shortened V by 5 bases and J by 5 bases, and 22 bases separated the two germline ends. The CDR3 consists of 16 residues. DNA for the CDR3: TGTGCCAGCAGCCGGACGGCTAGCTCGGAGATGAACGAGCAGTACTTC. Translated: CASSRTASSEMNEQYF.

The chain uses TRBV15 and TRBJ1-2; TRBD1 aligns across 9 bases. V lost 0 bases, J lost 4 bases, and 6 bases stayed unmatched. CDR1 is LNHNV and CDR2 is YYDKDF in the germline V gene (reference sequence). This CDR3 has 16 residues. For the CDR3, the DNA is TGTGCCACCAGCAGAGATAAGGGACAGGGAGGCTATGGCTACACCTTC. Protein product: CATSRDKGQGGYGYTF.

The chain has TRBV7-2 and TRBJ2-3; D gene ambiguous. Germline assignment: CDR1 SGHTA and CDR2 FQGNSA. Trimming pared 5 bases from V and 5 bases from J, leaving 5 bases between. The CDR3 totals 11 residues. The CDR3 is CASSIKDTQYF. In DNA form, the CDR3 reads TGTGCCAGCAGCATTAAAGATACGCAGTATTTT.

The rearrangement uses TRBV19 and TRBJ1-5; the match to TRBD1 covers 10 bases. Looked up from germline, CDR1 is LNHDA and CDR2 is SQIVND (reference sequence). V was clipped by 4 bases and J by 7 bases; unmatched bases: 7. The CDR3 is 15 amino acids. The CDR3 loop is CASSRGQGVRQPQHF. In DNA form, the CDR3 reads TGTGCCAGTAGTAGAGGACAGGGGGTGAGGCAGCCCCAGCATTTT.

This rearrangement joins TRBV5-1 to TRBJ2-1; D is unclear. The germline gives CDR1 SGHRS, CDR2 YFSETQ. V lost 1 base to trimming and J lost 6 bases, with 8 bases between them. The CDR3 runs 13 residues. The CDR3 DNA reads TGCGCCAGCAGCTTGAATGCCGGCAATGAGCAGTTCTTC. Translation gives CASSLNAGNEQFF.